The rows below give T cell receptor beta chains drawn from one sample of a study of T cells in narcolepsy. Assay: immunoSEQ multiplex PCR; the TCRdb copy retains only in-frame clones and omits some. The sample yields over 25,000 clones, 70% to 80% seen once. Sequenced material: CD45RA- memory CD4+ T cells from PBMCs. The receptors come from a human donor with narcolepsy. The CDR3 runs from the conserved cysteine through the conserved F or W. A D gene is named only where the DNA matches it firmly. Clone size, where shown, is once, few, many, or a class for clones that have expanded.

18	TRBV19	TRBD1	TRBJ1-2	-	TGTGCCAGTAGTATCCCCGACCAGGGGGGAAAGAGAAACTATGGCTACACCTTC	CASSIPDQGGKRNYGYTF
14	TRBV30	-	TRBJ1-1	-	TGTGCCTGGAGTTTAATCAGGGACAAAGCCCAGACTTTCTTT	CAWSLIRDKAQTFF
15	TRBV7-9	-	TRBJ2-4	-	TGTGCCAGCAGCTTAATGGAGGGGTCCAAAAACATTCAGTACTTC	CASSLMEGSKNIQYF
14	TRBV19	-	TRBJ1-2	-	TGTGCCAGTAGTAGCGTAGGGCCTAACTATGGCTACACCTTC	CASSSVGPNYGYTF
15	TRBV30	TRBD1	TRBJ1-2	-	TGTGCCCTCCGCGGGGGACAGGATTTTAACTATGGCTACACCTTC	CALRGGQDFNYGYTF
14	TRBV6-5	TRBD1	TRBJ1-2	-	TGTGCCAGCAGTGACAGGGGCCGGTCTTATGGCTACACCTTC	CASSDRGRSYGYTF
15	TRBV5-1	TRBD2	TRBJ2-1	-	TGCGCCAGCAGCTTGGAGGCTAGCGGGGACAATGAGCAGTTCTTC	CASSLEASGDNEQFF
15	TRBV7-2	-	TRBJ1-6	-	TGTGCCAGCAGCTTCCTAATCCCCTATAATTCACCCCTCCACTTT	CASSFLIPYNSPLHF
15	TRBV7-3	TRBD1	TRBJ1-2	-	TGTGCCAGCAGCTCTACAGGGGACTCTAACTATGGCTACACCTTC	CASSSTGDSNYGYTF
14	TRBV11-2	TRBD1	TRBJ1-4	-	TGTGCCAGCAGCCAGACAGGGGGTGGGGAAAAACTGTTTTTT	CASSQTGGGEKLFF
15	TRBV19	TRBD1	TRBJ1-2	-	TGTGCCAGTAGTAAAATGGGACAGGGTAACTATGGCTACACCTTC	CASSKMGQGNYGYTF
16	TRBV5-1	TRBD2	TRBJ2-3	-	TGCGCCAGCAGCTTGGGACTAGCGGGGTTGACAGATACGCAGTATTTT	CASSLGLAGLTDTQYF
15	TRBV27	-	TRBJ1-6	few	TGTGCCAGCAGTTTATCGGGACAATATAATTCACCCCTCCACTTT	CASSLSGQYNSPLHF
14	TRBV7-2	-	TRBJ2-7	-	TGTGCCAGCAGCTCGTATGGGTCGCAGAACGAGCAGTACTTC	CASSSYGSQNEQYF
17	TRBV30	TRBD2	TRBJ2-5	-	TGTGCCTGGAGTGTCGGACTAGCGGGGGCTGGTGGGGAGACCCAGTACTTC	CAWSVGLAGAGGETQYF
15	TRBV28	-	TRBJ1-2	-	TGTGCCAGCGCTCCCCCCGCTGGAGGGCAGGATGGCTACACCTTC	CASAPPAGGQDGYTF
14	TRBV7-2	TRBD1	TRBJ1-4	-	TGTGCCAGCAGCTCTAGGGGGCGCGTGGAAAAACTGTTTTTT	CASSSRGRVEKLFF
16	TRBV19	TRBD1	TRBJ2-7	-	TGTGCCAGTAGTATAGAGTCAGGGGGCGTCAGGGACGAGCAGTACTTC	CASSIESGGVRDEQYF
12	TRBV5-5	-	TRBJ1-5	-	TGTGCCAGCAGCTTGAATCCCGGGCCCCAGCATTTT	CASSLNPGPQHF
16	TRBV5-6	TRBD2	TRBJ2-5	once	TGTGCCAGCAGCTTAATCGGACTAGCGGCCCAAGAGACCCAGTACTTC	CASSLIGLAAQETQYF
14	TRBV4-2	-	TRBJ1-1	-	TGTGCCAGCAGCCAGGCTACAGAGTACACTGAAGCTTTCTTT	CASSQATEYTEAFF
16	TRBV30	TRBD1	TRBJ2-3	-	TGTGCCTGGAGTGTGGGCGGACAGGGCAACACAGATACGCAGTATTTT	CAWSVGGQGNTDTQYF
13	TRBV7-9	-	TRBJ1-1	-	TGTGCCAGCAGCTCAAACAGGAACACTGAAGCTTTCTTT	CASSSNRNTEAFF
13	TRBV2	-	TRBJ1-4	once	TGTGCCAGCAGACGCCGGGACAAAGAAAAACTGTTTTTT	CASRRRDKEKLFF
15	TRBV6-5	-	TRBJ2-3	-	TGTGCCAGCAGTTACCAGGAGCGGTACACAGATACGCAGTATTTT	CASSYQERYTDTQYF
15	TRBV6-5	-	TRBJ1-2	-	TGTGCCAGCAGTAATTCGGACGGAGCTAACTATGGCTACACCTTC	CASSNSDGANYGYTF
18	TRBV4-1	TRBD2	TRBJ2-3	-	TGCGCCAGCAGCCAAGTAGGGGCTAGCGGGATGAGCACAGATACGCAGTATTTT	CASSQVGASGMSTDTQYF
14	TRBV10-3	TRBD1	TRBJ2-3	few	TGTGCCACTGCCCGACAGGGATTCGCAGATACGCAGTATTTT	CATARQGFADTQYF
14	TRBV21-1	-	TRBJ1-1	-	TGTGCCAGCAGCAGGCCAGGGTGTAGCACTGAAGCTTTCTTT	CASSRPGCSTEAFF
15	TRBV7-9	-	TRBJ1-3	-	TGTGCCAGCAGCTTAGGCAGGGCTGCTGGAAACACCATATATTTT	CASSLGRAAGNTIYF